This entry concerns a single TCR beta chain. The data belong to a study of control samples from healthy donors and cancer patients. Using immunoSEQ multiplex PCR, the repertoire was profiled, and TCRdb retains in-frame clones only, with some absent. The top ten clones hold 20% to 25% of a sample with about 39,000 clones, about 83% of them seen once. The CDR3 extends over 15 amino acids. Germline CDR1 is SGHTA and CDR2 is FQGNSA. V was cut by 2 bases and J by 8 bases, with 16 bases left in between. The V call is TRBV7-2, the J call TRBJ2-1, with D possibly TRBD2 on 5 matching bases. This TCR was sampled from a woman aged 60-70 years with lung cancer. The sequenced material came from PBMCs. CDR3 protein: CASSLIRLARHEQFF. DNA of the CDR3: TGTGCCAGCAGCTTAATAAGGCTAGCAAGGCATGAGCAGTTCTTC.